A selection of T cell receptor beta chains follows, all from one sample in a study of cytomegalovirus exposure and HLA in healthy donors. Libraries were prepared by immunoSEQ multiplex PCR; TCRdb keeps only in-frame clonotypes and omits some of them. Of about 18,000 clones detected, 65% to 75% appear once; the ten largest clones hold about 3.8%. Sequenced material: PBMCs. The receptors come from a man between 18 and 35 years old in good health and CMV-seronegative. CDR3s leave out the opening cysteine and the closing phenylalanine or tryptophan. The D gene is left open where the match is weak.

-	TRBV7-2	TRBJ2-7	ASSRSGPLPTYEQY
TRBD1	TRBV5-6	TRBJ1-6	ASSLKGAHYNSPLH
-	TRBV5-1	TRBJ1-1	ASGEGVNTEAF
TRBD1	TRBV29-1	TRBJ1-2	SEYTGGWGYT
-	TRBV29-1	TRBJ1-1	SIAWDTEAF
-	TRBV30	TRBJ1-6	AGQGSFGSPLH
-	TRBV23-1	TRBJ2-3	ASSKRGDTQY
-	TRBV30	TRBJ2-7	AWGGPKQY
-	TRBV5-1	TRBJ2-7	ASRPGGGYEQY
TRBD2	TRBV29-1	TRBJ2-1	SVEGQGVLAGGQYNEQF
TRBD2	TRBV6-1	TRBJ2-7	ASSALAGGGTYEQY
-	TRBV2	TRBJ1-1	ASRLRGNTEAF
TRBD1	TRBV29-1	TRBJ1-2	SVSQGANYGYT
TRBD1	TRBV5-1	TRBJ1-1	ASSLPGQVGTEAF
-	TRBV30	TRBJ1-3	AWSVDRGNTIY
-	TRBV2	TRBJ2-7	ASSRTGSSYEQY
TRBD1	TRBV5-1	TRBJ2-1	ASSLTGTLNNEQF
TRBD1	TRBV29-1	TRBJ1-1	SVTTGLNTEAF
-	TRBV6-5	TRBJ2-1	ASSYLAGLNEQF
-	TRBV2	TRBJ2-7	ASNKALVGTYEQY
TRBD2	TRBV9	TRBJ2-1	ASSVERGSGYNEQF
-	TRBV29-1	TRBJ1-1	SVDGDSEAF
-	TRBV7-9	TRBJ2-7	ASRRGQGYEQY
-	TRBV9	TRBJ2-5	ASSAHSPETQY
-	TRBV6-5	TRBJ2-7	ASSPDRYEQY
-	TRBV29-1	TRBJ2-7	SVGWTNHEQY
-	TRBV30	TRBJ1-1	AWSVVRSRAF
-	TRBV4-2	TRBJ2-7	ASSSPSSYEQY
-	TRBV25-1	TRBJ2-7	ASSADWRGAGQY
-	TRBV9	TRBJ2-2	ASSVAYRSGELF
TRBD1	TRBV9	TRBJ2-7	ASSVIDRGSEQY
TRBD2	TRBV4-1	TRBJ2-5	ASSLRLAGAQETQY
TRBD1	TRBV7-6	TRBJ1-6	ASRDRVSPLH
-	TRBV30	TRBJ2-5	ATGALQETQY
-	TRBV4-3	TRBJ1-1	ASSQARGGNTEAF
TRBD1	TRBV4-3	TRBJ1-2	ASSPRTGGGYGYT
TRBD2	TRBV7-8	TRBJ2-3	ASSWLERGSTDTQY
-	TRBV6-5	TRBJ2-5	ASSYDAETQY
-	TRBV11-2	TRBJ2-7	ASSLGHRDYEQY
TRBD2	TRBV29-1	TRBJ2-1	SVGGYNEQF
TRBD1	TRBV2	TRBJ1-5	ASSVSVLDRGQGKQPQH
-	TRBV5-6	TRBJ1-5	ASSFQLGGPQH
-	TRBV29-1	TRBJ2-1	SVEPRAGYEQF
-	TRBV30	TRBJ1-2	AWSSTRGPT
TRBD2	TRBV5-6	TRBJ2-7	ASSLGRGGIEQY